This TCR beta chain was retrieved from a study of CD8 T cells in ankylosing spondylitis. Points from the study as a whole: Ankylosing spondylitis blood seemed to carry a telltale TCR beta motif made of under ten highly homologous variants.

Trimming cost V 5 bases and J 9 bases; bases outside gene matches: 7. Germline V gene lookup returns CDR1 MDHEN and CDR2 SYDVKM. CDR3 length: 13 amino acids. This clonotype was seen a few times. Its antigen is undetermined. Libraries for TCR beta were made by quantitative 5'-RACE with molecular barcodes. TCRdb used MiXCR to reprocess the 5' RACE reads, holding one entry per CDR3 protein. This sample has some 800,000 distinct CDR3 sequences, with over 9.5% found just once. The chain couples TRBV28 to TRBJ2-4; TRBD2 aligns across 7 bases. The sample was blood, either unsorted or a sorted T cell fraction (not recorded which). The sequence came from a male donor with ankylosing spondylitis. The CDR3 DNA follows: TGTGCCAGCAGTGACAGCGGGGACGGCATTCAGTACTTC. It encodes CASSDSGDGIQYF.